This T cell receptor (beta chain) was identified during a study of cytomegalovirus exposure and HLA in healthy donors. To note about this clone: Its antigen is unidentified.

The PCR contained 60 Vbeta and 13 Jbeta primers. Clones were sequenced by immunoSEQ multiplex PCR, and TCRdb holds only the in-frame ones, with some missing. The table includes about 120,000 clones, about three quarters detected once. This CDR3 has 13 residues. The V end lost 1 base, the J end lost 15 bases, and 16 bases lay between the germline ends. Germline V gene data show CDR1 as MNHEY and CDR2 as SVGAGI. Study observations and caveats: Some segments of the V type, notably TRBV6-2 and TRBV6-3, were excluded as indistinguishable. The sole available immune exposure information was CMV serostatus.

Input material: PBMCs. The source is a woman aged 25 to 39 in good health and CMV-seropositive. The rearrangement uses TRBV6-5 and TRBJ1-5; D is ambiguous. CDR3 amino acids: CASSYYSGDFLHF. The CDR3 nucleotides are TGTGCCAGCAGTTACTATTCCGGGGATTTCTTGCATTTT.